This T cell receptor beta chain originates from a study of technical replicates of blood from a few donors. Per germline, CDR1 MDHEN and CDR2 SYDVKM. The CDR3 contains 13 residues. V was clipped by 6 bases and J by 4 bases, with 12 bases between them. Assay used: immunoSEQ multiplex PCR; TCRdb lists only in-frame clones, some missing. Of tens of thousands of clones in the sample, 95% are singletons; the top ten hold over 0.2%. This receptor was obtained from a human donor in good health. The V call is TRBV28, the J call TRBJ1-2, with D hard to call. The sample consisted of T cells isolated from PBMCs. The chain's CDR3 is CASRRTVTYGYTF. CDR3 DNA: TGTGCCAGCAGGCGTACGGTTACCTATGGCTACACCTTC.